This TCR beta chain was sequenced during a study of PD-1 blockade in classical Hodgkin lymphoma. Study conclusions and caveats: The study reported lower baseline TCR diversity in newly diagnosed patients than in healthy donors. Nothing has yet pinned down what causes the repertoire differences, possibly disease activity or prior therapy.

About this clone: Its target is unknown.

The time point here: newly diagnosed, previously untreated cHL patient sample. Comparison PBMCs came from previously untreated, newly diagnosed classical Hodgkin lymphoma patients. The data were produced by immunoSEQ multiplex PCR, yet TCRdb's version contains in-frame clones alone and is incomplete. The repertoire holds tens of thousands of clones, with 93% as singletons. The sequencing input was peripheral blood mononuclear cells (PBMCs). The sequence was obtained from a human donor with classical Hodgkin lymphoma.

DNA of the CDR3: TGTGCCAGCAGTCCTAGAACCTTCTACGGGCGGACCCATAATGAAAAACTGTTTTTT. Translation gives CASSPRTFYGRTHNEKLFF. This chain links TRBV28 with TRBJ1-4, with D hard to call. The CDR3 spans 19 residues. Per the germline V gene, CDR1 is MDHEN and CDR2 is SYDVKM. Trimming removed 5 bases from V and 4 bases from J, with 26 bases in between.